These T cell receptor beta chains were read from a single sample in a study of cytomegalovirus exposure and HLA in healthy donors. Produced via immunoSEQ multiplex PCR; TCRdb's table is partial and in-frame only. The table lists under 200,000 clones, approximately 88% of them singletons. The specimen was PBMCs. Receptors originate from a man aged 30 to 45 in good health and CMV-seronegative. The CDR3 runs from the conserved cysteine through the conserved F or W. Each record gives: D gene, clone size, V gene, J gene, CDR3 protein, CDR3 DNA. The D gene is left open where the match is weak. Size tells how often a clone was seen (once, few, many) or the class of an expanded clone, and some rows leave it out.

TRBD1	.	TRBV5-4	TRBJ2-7	CASSLGRQGVGYEQYF	TGTGCCAGCAGCTTGGGAAGGCAGGGGGTCGGCTACGAGCAGTACTTC
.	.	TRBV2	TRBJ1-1	CASRKGGNTEAFF	TGTGCCAGCAGGAAGGGAGGGAACACTGAAGCTTTCTTT
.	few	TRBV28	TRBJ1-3	CASGSRGAHSGNTIYF	TGTGCCAGCGGCTCGCGGGGAGCACACTCTGGAAACACCATATATTTT
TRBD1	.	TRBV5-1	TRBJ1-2	CASRPGQGAGYTF	TGCGCCAGCAGACCAGGACAGGGTGCTGGCTACACCTTC
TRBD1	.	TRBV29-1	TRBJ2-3	CSVLDRGLTDTQYF	TGCAGCGTTTTGGACAGGGGGCTGACAGATACGCAGTATTTT
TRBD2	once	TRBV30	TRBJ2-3	CAWSTLPSGVSTDTQYF	TGTGCCTGGAGTACGCTACCTAGCGGGGTTAGCACAGATACGCAGTATTTT
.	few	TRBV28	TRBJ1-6	CASRTPEGLGSPLHF	TGTGCCAGCAGGACCCCGGAGGGATTGGGTTCACCCCTCCACTTT
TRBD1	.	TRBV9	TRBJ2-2	CASSVGRSGTEAGELFF	TGTGCCAGCAGCGTAGGGCGGTCGGGGACAGAAGCCGGGGAGCTGTTTTTT
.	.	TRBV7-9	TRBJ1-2	CASSHSVPHGGAHYGYTF	TGTGCCAGCAGCCACTCAGTTCCCCACGGGGGGGCCCACTATGGCTACACCTTC
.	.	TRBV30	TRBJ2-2	CAWRLFVGGTGELFF	TGTGCCTGGCGTCTCTTCGTCGGCGGCACCGGGGAGCTGTTTTTT